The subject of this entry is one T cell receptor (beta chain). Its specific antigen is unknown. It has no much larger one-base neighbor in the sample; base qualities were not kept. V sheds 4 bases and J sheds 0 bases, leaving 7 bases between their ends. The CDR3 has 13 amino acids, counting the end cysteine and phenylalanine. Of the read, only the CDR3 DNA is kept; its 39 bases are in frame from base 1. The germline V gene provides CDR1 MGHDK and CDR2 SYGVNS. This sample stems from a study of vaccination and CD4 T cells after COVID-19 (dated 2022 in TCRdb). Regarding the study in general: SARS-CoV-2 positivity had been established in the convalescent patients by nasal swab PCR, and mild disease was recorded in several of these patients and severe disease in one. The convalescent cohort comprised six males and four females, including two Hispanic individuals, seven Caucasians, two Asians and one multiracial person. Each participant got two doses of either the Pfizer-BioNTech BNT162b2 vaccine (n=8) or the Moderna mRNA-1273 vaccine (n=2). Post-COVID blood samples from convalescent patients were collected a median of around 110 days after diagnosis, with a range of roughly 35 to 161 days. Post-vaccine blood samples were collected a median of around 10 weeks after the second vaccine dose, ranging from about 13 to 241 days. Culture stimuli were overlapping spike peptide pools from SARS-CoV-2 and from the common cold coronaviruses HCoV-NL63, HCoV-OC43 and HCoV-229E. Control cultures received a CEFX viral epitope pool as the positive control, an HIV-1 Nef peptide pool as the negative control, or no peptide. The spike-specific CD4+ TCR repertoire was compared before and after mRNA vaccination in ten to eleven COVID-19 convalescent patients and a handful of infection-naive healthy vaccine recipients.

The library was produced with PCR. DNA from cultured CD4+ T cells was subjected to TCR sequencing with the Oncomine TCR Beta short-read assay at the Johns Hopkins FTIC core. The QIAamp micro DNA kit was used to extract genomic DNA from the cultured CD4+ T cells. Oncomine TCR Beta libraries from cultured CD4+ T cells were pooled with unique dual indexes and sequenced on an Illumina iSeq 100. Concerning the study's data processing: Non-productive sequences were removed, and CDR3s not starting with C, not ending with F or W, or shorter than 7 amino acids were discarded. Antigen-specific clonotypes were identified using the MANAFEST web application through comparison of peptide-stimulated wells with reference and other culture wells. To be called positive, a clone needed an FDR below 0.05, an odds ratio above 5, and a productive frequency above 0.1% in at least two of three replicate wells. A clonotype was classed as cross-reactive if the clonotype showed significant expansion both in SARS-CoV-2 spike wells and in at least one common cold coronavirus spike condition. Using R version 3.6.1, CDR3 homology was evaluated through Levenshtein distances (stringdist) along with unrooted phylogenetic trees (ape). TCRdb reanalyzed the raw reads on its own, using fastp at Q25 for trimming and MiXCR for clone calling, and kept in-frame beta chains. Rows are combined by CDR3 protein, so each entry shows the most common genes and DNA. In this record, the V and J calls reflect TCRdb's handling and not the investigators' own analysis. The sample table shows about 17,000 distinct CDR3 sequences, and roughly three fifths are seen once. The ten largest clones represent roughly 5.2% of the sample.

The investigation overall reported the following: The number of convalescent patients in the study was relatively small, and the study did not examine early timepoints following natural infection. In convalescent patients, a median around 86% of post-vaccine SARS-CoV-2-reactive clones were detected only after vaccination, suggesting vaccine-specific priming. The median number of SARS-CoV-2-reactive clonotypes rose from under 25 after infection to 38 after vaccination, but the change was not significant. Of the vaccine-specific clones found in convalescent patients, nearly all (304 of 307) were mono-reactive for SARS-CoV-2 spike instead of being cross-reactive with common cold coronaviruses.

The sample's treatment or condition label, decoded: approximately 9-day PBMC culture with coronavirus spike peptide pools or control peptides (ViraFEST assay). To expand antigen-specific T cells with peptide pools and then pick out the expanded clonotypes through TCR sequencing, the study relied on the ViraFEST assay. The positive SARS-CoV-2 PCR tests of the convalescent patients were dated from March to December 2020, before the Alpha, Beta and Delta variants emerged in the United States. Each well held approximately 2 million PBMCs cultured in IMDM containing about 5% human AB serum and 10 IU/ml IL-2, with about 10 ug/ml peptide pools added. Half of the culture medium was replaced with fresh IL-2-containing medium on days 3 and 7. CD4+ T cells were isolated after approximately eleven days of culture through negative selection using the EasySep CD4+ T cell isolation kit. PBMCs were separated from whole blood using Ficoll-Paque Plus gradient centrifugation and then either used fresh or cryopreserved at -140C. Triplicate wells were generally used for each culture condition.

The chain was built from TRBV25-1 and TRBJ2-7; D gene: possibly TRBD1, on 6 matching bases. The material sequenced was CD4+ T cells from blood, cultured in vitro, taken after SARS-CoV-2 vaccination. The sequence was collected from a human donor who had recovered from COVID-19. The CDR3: CASSGQVSYEQYF. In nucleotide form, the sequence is TGTGCCAGCAGTGGACAGGTCTCCTACGAGCAGTACTTC.